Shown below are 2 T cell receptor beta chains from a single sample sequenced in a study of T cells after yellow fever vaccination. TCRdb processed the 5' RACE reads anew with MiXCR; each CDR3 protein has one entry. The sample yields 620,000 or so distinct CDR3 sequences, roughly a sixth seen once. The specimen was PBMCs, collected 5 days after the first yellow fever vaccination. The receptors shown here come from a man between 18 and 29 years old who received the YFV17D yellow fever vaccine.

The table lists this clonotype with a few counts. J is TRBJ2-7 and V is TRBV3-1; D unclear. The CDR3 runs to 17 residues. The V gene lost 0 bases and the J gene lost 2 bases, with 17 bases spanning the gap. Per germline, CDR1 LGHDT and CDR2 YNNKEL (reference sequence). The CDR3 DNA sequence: TGTGCCAGCAGCCAAGAATACGCTAATCGGTTCCCCTACGAGCAGTACGTC. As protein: CASSQEYANRFPYEQYV.

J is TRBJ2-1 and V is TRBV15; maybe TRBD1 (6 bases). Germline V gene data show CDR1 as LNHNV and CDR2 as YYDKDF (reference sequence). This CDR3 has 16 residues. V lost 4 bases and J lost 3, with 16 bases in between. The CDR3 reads CATSKNTGMFYNEQFF. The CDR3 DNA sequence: TGTGCCACCAGCAAAAATACAGGGATGTTCTACAATGAGCAGTTCTTC.